A selection of T cell receptor beta chains follows, all from one sample in a study of blood T cell repertoires in COVID-19. This table comes from immunoSEQ multiplex PCR, and its TCRdb copy is limited to in-frame clones, with some not included. The sample has some 90,000 clones, roughly 90% seen once. Sequenced input: peripheral blood. The source of these receptors is a man aged 45 to 65 with COVID-19, enrolled during active disease. Both conserved end residues are part of each CDR3. The order of the fields is CDR3 protein, CDR3 DNA, clone size, V gene, D gene, J gene. D genes are given only for firm matches. Not every row has a clone size; where given, it reads once, few, many or a size class.

CDR3 protein: CASTPSGRGNMGLFF
CDR3 DNA: TGTGCCAGCACTCCTTCGGGCAGGGGTAATATGGGGCTGTTTTTT
clone size: -
V gene: TRBV25-1
D gene: -
J gene: TRBJ1-4

CDR3 protein: CASSRGEGVSGNTIYF
CDR3 DNA: TGTGCCAGCAGCCGCGGGGAAGGCGTATCTGGAAACACCATATATTTT
clone size: -
V gene: TRBV3-1/TRBV3-2
D gene: -
J gene: TRBJ1-3

CDR3 protein: CASSAWTGGNYGYTF
CDR3 DNA: TGTGCCAGTAGCGCTTGGACAGGGGGTAACTATGGCTACACCTTC
clone size: -
V gene: TRBV19
D gene: TRBD1
J gene: TRBJ1-2

CDR3 protein: CASSLGSLGQGASNYGYTF
CDR3 DNA: TGCGCCAGCAGCTTGGGCTCCCTAGGACAGGGGGCTTCTAACTATGGCTACACCTTC
clone size: few
V gene: TRBV5-1
D gene: TRBD1
J gene: TRBJ1-2

CDR3 protein: CASSQGHGPYEQYF
CDR3 DNA: TGTGCCAGCAGCCAAGGACACGGCCCCTACGAGCAGTACTTC
clone size: -
V gene: TRBV3-1/TRBV3-2
D gene: -
J gene: TRBJ2-7

CDR3 protein: CASSYAGQGAYEQYF
CDR3 DNA: TGTGCCAGCAGTTACGCGGGACAGGGGGCCTACGAGCAGTACTTC
clone size: -
V gene: TRBV6-5
D gene: TRBD1
J gene: TRBJ2-7

CDR3 protein: CASSLGGGGSSYEQYF
CDR3 DNA: TGTGCCAGCAGCTTGGGAGGGGGCGGAAGCTCCTACGAGCAGTACTTC
clone size: -
V gene: TRBV5-4
D gene: TRBD1
J gene: TRBJ2-7

CDR3 protein: CAISTYDRVEGGYTF
CDR3 DNA: TGTGCCATCAGTACCTACGACAGGGTCGAGGGAGGCTACACCTTC
clone size: -
V gene: TRBV10-3
D gene: TRBD1
J gene: TRBJ1-2

CDR3 protein: CATSRNIIAKNIQYF
CDR3 DNA: TGTGCCACCAGCAGAAACATTATAGCCAAAAACATTCAGTACTTC
clone size: -
V gene: TRBV15
D gene: -
J gene: TRBJ2-4

CDR3 protein: CASSPSRGTGELFF
CDR3 DNA: TGTGCCAGCAGCCCGAGCAGGGGTACCGGGGAGCTGTTTTTT
clone size: -
V gene: TRBV11-2
D gene: -
J gene: TRBJ2-2

CDR3 protein: CASRRQGSAGNTIYF
CDR3 DNA: TGTGCCAGTAGGAGACAGGGCTCGGCTGGAAACACCATATATTTT
clone size: -
V gene: TRBV19
D gene: TRBD1
J gene: TRBJ1-3

CDR3 protein: CASSYSAQAKNIQYF
CDR3 DNA: TGTGCCAGCAGTTACTCGGCACAAGCCAAAAACATTCAGTACTTC
clone size: -
V gene: TRBV6-5
D gene: -
J gene: TRBJ2-4

CDR3 protein: CASSQEVLRNTEAFF
CDR3 DNA: TGCGCCAGCAGCCAAGAGGTCCTAAGGAACACTGAAGCTTTCTTT
clone size: -
V gene: TRBV4-3
D gene: -
J gene: TRBJ1-1

CDR3 protein: CASSQENRGYNEQFF
CDR3 DNA: TGTGCCAGCAGCCAAGAGAACAGGGGCTACAATGAGCAGTTCTTC
clone size: -
V gene: TRBV3-1/TRBV3-2
D gene: TRBD1
J gene: TRBJ2-1

CDR3 protein: CASSQSAGLPYEQYF
CDR3 DNA: TGTGCCAGCAGCCAATCGGCGGGCCTTCCCTACGAGCAGTACTTC
clone size: few
V gene: TRBV3-1/TRBV3-2
D gene: -
J gene: TRBJ2-7

CDR3 protein: CASSGAVNTEAFF
CDR3 DNA: TGTGCCAGCAGCGGGGCGGTGAACACTGAAGCTTTCTTT
clone size: -
V gene: TRBV5-4
D gene: -
J gene: TRBJ1-1

CDR3 protein: CASSPLPGSGMNTEAFF
CDR3 DNA: TGTGCCAGTAGTCCCCTACCCGGGTCAGGGATGAACACTGAAGCTTTCTTT
clone size: -
V gene: TRBV19
D gene: -
J gene: TRBJ1-1

CDR3 protein: CSKTVLGEQFF
CDR3 DNA: TGCAGCAAGACAGTGCTGGGGGAGCAGTTCTTC
clone size: -
V gene: TRBV29-1
D gene: -
J gene: TRBJ2-1

CDR3 protein: CASSLTVRGASGANVLTF
CDR3 DNA: TGTGCCAGCAGCTTAACGGTGCGGGGCGCCTCTGGGGCCAACGTCCTGACTTTC
clone size: once
V gene: TRBV7-3
D gene: -
J gene: TRBJ2-6

CDR3 protein: CASSPRDYTYEQYF
CDR3 DNA: TGTGCCAGCAGCCCTAGGGACTACACCTACGAGCAGTACTTC
clone size: -
V gene: TRBV3-1/TRBV3-2
D gene: TRBD2
J gene: TRBJ2-7

CDR3 protein: CASSDRGGAGTEAFF
CDR3 DNA: TGTGCCAGCAGTGATCGAGGGGGCGCTGGGACTGAAGCTTTCTTT
clone size: few
V gene: TRBV6-6
D gene: TRBD1
J gene: TRBJ1-1

CDR3 protein: CATTGTSSTDTQYF
CDR3 DNA: TGTGCCACTACCGGGACTAGCAGCACAGATACGCAGTATTTT
clone size: -
V gene: TRBV7-9
D gene: TRBD2
J gene: TRBJ2-3

CDR3 protein: CAIRPGTGPYEQYF
CDR3 DNA: TGTGCCATCAGACCCGGGACAGGGCCCTACGAGCAGTACTTC
clone size: once
V gene: TRBV10-3
D gene: TRBD1
J gene: TRBJ2-7

CDR3 protein: CASSRGGDYNEQFF
CDR3 DNA: TGTGCCAGTAGTCGTGGGGGCGACTACAATGAGCAGTTCTTC
clone size: -
V gene: TRBV19
D gene: -
J gene: TRBJ2-1

CDR3 protein: CASSSGGGLFTDTQYF
CDR3 DNA: TGTGCCAGCAGCTCAGGTGGGGGCCTTTTCACAGATACGCAGTATTTT
clone size: -
V gene: TRBV6-2/TRBV6-3
D gene: -
J gene: TRBJ2-3

CDR3 protein: CASSETQSTDTQYF
CDR3 DNA: TGTGCCAGTAGCGAGACTCAGAGCACAGATACGCAGTATTTT
clone size: -
V gene: TRBV19
D gene: -
J gene: TRBJ2-3

CDR3 protein: CASSPRLAYNEQFF
CDR3 DNA: TGTGCCAGCAGCCCCCGACTAGCCTACAATGAGCAGTTCTTC
clone size: -
V gene: TRBV3-1/TRBV3-2
D gene: -
J gene: TRBJ2-1

CDR3 protein: CASSLAPPGGNYEQYF
CDR3 DNA: TGTGCCAGCAGCTTGGCCCCCCCGGGGGGTAACTACGAGCAGTACTTC
clone size: -
V gene: TRBV5-5
D gene: TRBD2
J gene: TRBJ2-7

CDR3 protein: CASSYLGHPQDTEAFF
CDR3 DNA: TGTGCCAGCAGTTATTTGGGACACCCACAGGACACTGAAGCTTTCTTT
clone size: -
V gene: TRBV6-2/TRBV6-3
D gene: -
J gene: TRBJ1-1

CDR3 protein: CASSEMGTGIHNQPQHF
CDR3 DNA: TGTGCCAGCAGTGAAATGGGGACAGGGATACACAATCAGCCCCAGCATTTT
clone size: -
V gene: TRBV6-1
D gene: TRBD1
J gene: TRBJ1-5

CDR3 protein: CASSLGAEGGYTF
CDR3 DNA: TGTGCCAGCAGTTTAGGGGCAGAGGGAGGCTACACCTTC
clone size: -
V gene: TRBV12-3/TRBV12-4
D gene: -
J gene: TRBJ1-2

CDR3 protein: CASSQRQGDEQFF
CDR3 DNA: TGTGCCAGCAGCCAAAGGCAGGGTGATGAGCAGTTCTTC
clone size: -
V gene: TRBV4-2
D gene: -
J gene: TRBJ2-1

CDR3 protein: CASTTGGPYGYTF
CDR3 DNA: TGTGCCAGCACCACGGGGGGCCCCTATGGCTACACCTTC
clone size: -
V gene: TRBV7-9
D gene: -
J gene: TRBJ1-2

CDR3 protein: CASGGLVMYEQYF
CDR3 DNA: TGTGCCAGCGGGGGACTAGTCATGTACGAGCAGTACTTC
clone size: -
V gene: TRBV2
D gene: TRBD2
J gene: TRBJ2-7

CDR3 protein: CASSQAAVGRELFF
CDR3 DNA: TGTGCCAGCAGCCAAGCGGCCGTGGGCAGGGAGCTGTTTTTT
clone size: few
V gene: TRBV3-1/TRBV3-2
D gene: -
J gene: TRBJ2-2

CDR3 protein: CASSYGGQGDGKLFF
CDR3 DNA: TGTGCCAGCAGTTACGGGGGCCAGGGCGACGGAAAACTGTTTTTT
clone size: -
V gene: TRBV6-5
D gene: -
J gene: TRBJ1-4

CDR3 protein: CSASRQGGSDTQYF
CDR3 DNA: TGCAGTGCTAGTAGGCAGGGAGGTTCAGATACGCAGTATTTT
clone size: -
V gene: TRBV20-1
D gene: -
J gene: TRBJ2-3

CDR3 protein: CASSWGTGDNNSPLHF
CDR3 DNA: TGTGCCAGCAGTTGGGGGACAGGGGATAATAATTCACCCCTCCACTTT
clone size: -
V gene: TRBV6-6
D gene: TRBD1
J gene: TRBJ1-6

CDR3 protein: CASSQDRGSDRYEQFF
CDR3 DNA: TGCGCCAGCAGCCAAGATCGCGGAAGTGATAGATATGAGCAGTTCTTC
clone size: -
V gene: TRBV4-1
D gene: -
J gene: TRBJ2-1

CDR3 protein: CSVGVYTDTQYF
CDR3 DNA: TGCAGCGTTGGCGTTTACACAGATACGCAGTATTTT
clone size: -
V gene: TRBV29-1
D gene: -
J gene: TRBJ2-3

CDR3 protein: CASAFAAKGARNEQFF
CDR3 DNA: TGTGCCAGCGCTTTCGCCGCTAAGGGGGCGCGCAATGAGCAGTTCTTC
clone size: -
V gene: TRBV27
D gene: TRBD1
J gene: TRBJ2-1

CDR3 protein: CAISEGREGYGYTF
CDR3 DNA: TGTGCCATCAGTGAGGGCAGGGAGGGGTATGGCTACACCTTC
clone size: few
V gene: TRBV10-3
D gene: -
J gene: TRBJ1-2

CDR3 protein: CASSPKQRGGQETQYF
CDR3 DNA: TGTGCCAGCAGCCCCAAGCAGCGGGGGGGCCAAGAGACCCAGTACTTC
clone size: -
V gene: TRBV7-8
D gene: TRBD2
J gene: TRBJ2-5

CDR3 protein: CASSSSRLNQPQHF
CDR3 DNA: TGTGCCAGCAGCTCGAGCAGACTTAATCAGCCCCAGCATTTT
clone size: -
V gene: TRBV5-8
D gene: -
J gene: TRBJ1-5

CDR3 protein: CASSEAPLTGLTGANVLTF
CDR3 DNA: TGTGCCAGCAGTGAAGCGCCGTTGACAGGGTTAACTGGGGCCAACGTCCTGACTTTC
clone size: -
V gene: TRBV2
D gene: TRBD1
J gene: TRBJ2-6